In its sample, the clone carrying this TCR beta chain was seen once. The J segment lost 4 bases and the V segment lost 3 bases, leaving 10 bases of the junction unmatched. This CDR3 region has 17 residues. Germline V gene sequence: CDR1 LGHDT, CDR2 YNNKEL (reference sequence). How the authors handled the data: Counts of nucleated cells, estimated from reference gene primer amplification, were obtained. Sequencing was performed with immunoSEQ multiplex PCR; in TCRdb, only in-frame clones are kept and a portion is missing. D and trimming come from the DNA, and the V and J calls and clone size come from that table. Among around 400,000 clones, roughly 90% were seen once, and the ten largest hold about 0.78%. The sample belongs to a study of blood T cell repertoires in COVID-19. Whole-study context: Whether acute or convalescent, the COVID-19 samples came from the United States, Italy and Spain. In each case, the material was cDNA or gDNA derived from T cells, B-cell-depleted T cells, or PBMCs.

Participant ages covered about 18 to 100 years across 24 US areas. Input material: PBMCs or T cells enriched from blood (not recorded which). The TCR originated in a woman in her thirties or forties who had been exposed to COVID-19. The rearrangement joins TRBV3-1 (or the pseudogene TRBV3-2) to TRBJ1-4; 8 bases line up with TRBD1. The chain's CDR3 is CASSHQTRTGLNEKLFF. CDR3 coding DNA: TGTGCCAGCAGCCACCAGACCAGGACAGGGCTTAATGAAAAACTGTTTTTT.